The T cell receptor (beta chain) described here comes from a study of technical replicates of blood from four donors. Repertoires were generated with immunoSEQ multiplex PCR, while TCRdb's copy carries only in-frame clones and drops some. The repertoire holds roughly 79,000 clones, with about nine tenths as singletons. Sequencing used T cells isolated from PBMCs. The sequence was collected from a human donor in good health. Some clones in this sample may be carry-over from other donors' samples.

CDR3 sequence reads: CASSGDAYEQYF. Written as DNA, the CDR3 is TGTGCCAGCAGCGGGGATGCCTACGAGCAGTACTTC. The chain joins TRBV2 to TRBJ2-7, with a weak D call TRBD2 (5 bases). The CDR3 length is 12 residues. CDR1 is SNHLY and CDR2 is FYNNEI in the germline V gene. Deletions cut 6 bases from V and 2 bases from J, with 8 bases between.